The clone carrying this TCR beta chain has more than one count but fewer than ten. Its antigen is still unknown. A clone one base away is much larger, so this may be a read error. MiXCR, applied by TCRdb to the 5' RACE reads, yields one record per CDR3 protein. Altogether fewer than 900,000 distinct CDR3 sequences are present, 20% to 25% being singletons, with the ten largest covering roughly 4%. This sample is drawn from a study of identical twins. Study-level results: Reduced insertions were recorded for abundant cord blood beta clonotypes, with no such pattern in memory repertoires. Beta out-of-frame sequences showed weaker excess twin sharing.

The CDR3 is 15 amino acids. The germline V gene encodes CDR1 SGHNT and CDR2 YYREEE (reference sequence). The trim removed 2 bases at V and 2 bases at J, leaving 2 bases unmatched. Each donor was a healthy Caucasian. This sample was also put to use in a study of T cells expressing NK-cell markers. Per that paper: The study found these clonotypes also leading the CD3+CD56-NKG2C+ fraction in a few donors.

The sequence derives from a young woman in good health. The chain links TRBV5-4 to TRBJ2-5, with 11 bases fitting TRBD1. Material for sequencing was PBMCs. CDR3 sequence: CASSLGTGGQETQYF. The CDR3 nucleotides are TGTGCCAGCAGCTTAGGGACAGGGGGGCAAGAGACCCAGTACTTC.